Below are 15 T cell receptor beta chains sequenced from a single sample in a study of CXCR3-negative and CXCR3-positive naive CD8 T cells. The libraries of TRB cDNA were constructed through 5' RACE using UMI labels. TCRdb reprocessed the 5' RACE reads, with one entry per CDR3 protein and no DNA. This sample's clone table lists 37,000 or so distinct CDR3 sequences. Sequencing was performed on memory CD8+ T cells from blood. Source of these receptors: a human donor in good health. Some clones in this sample may be carry-over from other donors' samples.

This chain connects TRBV6-2 or TRBV6-3 to TRBJ1-1; TCRdb names TRBD1, which stays unverified in the absence of DNA. The CDR3 consists of 15 residues. CDR1 and CDR2 (germline): MNHEY, SVGEGT. This chain's CDR3 is CASSLQTGTNTEAFF.

The gene calls are TRBV29-1 and TRBJ2-7. The CDR3 length is 13 residues. From germline, CDR1 is SQVTM and CDR2 ANQGSEA. CDR3 in amino acids: CSVTGRTSYEQYF.

The V call is TRBV29-1, the J call TRBJ2-1; no DNA is available, so the TRBD2 call from TCRdb remains unchecked. This CDR3 contains 13 residues. Germline CDR1 SQVTM, CDR2 ANQGSEA. Here the CDR3 reads CSVVRGGAYEQFF.

This chain links TRBV20-1 with TRBJ2-1; with no DNA, the TCRdb D assignment of TRBD1 cannot be verified. This CDR3 spans 13 amino acids. Looked up from germline, CDR1 is DFQATT and CDR2 is SNEGSKA (reference sequence). The CDR3 spells CSASADRVYEQFF.

This clonotype is deemed medium-sized (0.01 to 0.1%) by its frequency. The chain joins TRBV27 to TRBJ2-2. This CDR3 is 16 amino acids long. The germline gives CDR1 MNHEY, CDR2 SMNVEV (reference sequence). The CDR3 region is CASSLARDANTGELFF.

This chain links TRBV3-1 with TRBJ2-5. CDR1 and CDR2 (germline): LGHDT, YNNKEL (reference sequence). This CDR3 has 14 amino acids. The CDR3 loop reads CASSQSARIRTQYF.

The chain joins TRBV7-6 to TRBJ2-1. This CDR3 contains 11 residues. Germline CDR1 reads SGHVS; CDR2 reads FNYEAQ. CDR3 sequence reads: CASRTGVEQFF.

The chain recombines TRBV7-9 with TRBJ2-3. CDR1 and CDR2 (germline): SEHNR, FQNEAQ (reference sequence). CDR3 size: 14 residues. The CDR3 loop is CASSLAVGFGSQYF. Variable domain in full (rest from reference TRBV7-9 and TRBJ2-3): DTGVSQNPRHKITKRGQNVTFRCDPISEHNRLYWYRQTLGQGPEFLTYFQNEAQLEKSRLLSDRFSAERPKGSFSTLEIQRTEQGDSAMYLCASSLAVGFGSQYFGPGTRLTVL.

The J gene is TRBJ2-3, the V gene TRBV28. Germline V lookup: CDR1 MDHEN, CDR2 SYDVKM. The CDR3 runs 11 residues. CDR3 sequence: CASSLSSAQYF.

The chain has TRBV7-2 and TRBJ2-7. The CDR3 totals 12 residues. Germline lookup yields CDR1 SGHTA and CDR2 FQGNSA. The CDR3 protein is CASSQKGLEQYF. The full variable domain, its missing parts supplied by reference TRBV7-2 and TRBJ2-7, is GAGVSQSPSNKVTEKGKDVELRCDPISGHTALYWYRQSLGQGLEFLIYFQGNSAPDKSGLPSDRFSAERTGGSVSTLTIQRTQQEDSAVYLCASSQKGLEQYFGPGTRLTVT.

The chain has TRBV12-3 or TRBV12-4 and TRBJ1-1; the D call of TRBD1 rests on TCRdb alone, since no DNA is present to check it. The CDR3 is made up of 15 amino acids. This CDR3 reads CASSFSQGRNTEAFF.

V and J are TRBV12-3 or TRBV12-4 and TRBJ2-1; TCRdb proposes TRBD2, but this gene call is untestable without DNA. CDR3 length: 15 amino acids. CDR3 amino acids: CASDRALAGDNEQFF.

J is TRBJ2-3 and V is TRBV20-1; TCRdb reports TRBD2, a call that lacks DNA to check it against. This CDR3 is built from 17 residues. From germline, CDR1 is DFQATT and CDR2 SNEGSKA (reference sequence). CDR3 loop: CSARPSGLAGVQSAQYF.

V usage is TRBV5-1 and J usage is TRBJ2-2; there is no DNA to check the TCRdb D call of TRBD1. Germline V CDR1 and CDR2: SGHRS, YFSETQ. The CDR3 spans 16 residues. The CDR3 loop reads CASRSPLEGDTGELFF.

The chain employs TRBV9 and TRBJ2-3. Germline-derived CDR1 and CDR2 are SGDLS and YYNGEE. This CDR3 has 17 amino acids. CDR3: CASSVARPAKSTDTQYF.